The rows below give T cell receptor beta chains drawn from one sample of a study of regulatory T cells in long-lasting Graves disease. TCRdb itself ran the multiplex PCR reads through MiXCR, one entry per CDR3 protein. The table includes 400,000 to 650,000 distinct CDR3 sequences, about 16% detected once. In addition, the sample was reused for a study of T cells in Graves' hyperthyroidism and ophthalmopathy.

Specimen: peripheral blood mononuclear cells (PBMCs), collected at new diagnosis, from a patient treated with antithyroid drugs. These receptors came from a woman aged 40 to 65 with Graves disease. Each CDR3 is given with its conserved first and last residue. The D gene is left open where the match is weak. Clone size is stated in some rows and not others, as once, few, many or a class when expanded.

v_call	d_call	j_call	clone_size	cdr3_nt	cdr3_aa
TRBV19	TRBD2	TRBJ2-2	once	TGTGCCAGTATGGGAACTAGCGGGGGGGCAGGTACCGGGGAGCTGTTTTTT	CASMGTSGGAGTGELFF
TRBV7-2	NA	TRBJ1-6	NA	TGTGCCAGCAGCCTGGAACAGGTCGCTAATTCACCCCTCCACTTT	CASSLEQVANSPLHF
TRBV6-1	TRBD2	TRBJ2-5	many	TGTGCCAGCAGTGGTTCTAGCGGGGCAGAGACCCAGTACTTC	CASSGSSGAETQYF
TRBV6-5	TRBD1	TRBJ1-2	NA	TGTGCCAGCAGTTACGGGACAGGGAATTCCTATGGCTACACCTTC	CASSYGTGNSYGYTF
TRBV19	NA	TRBJ2-1	many	TGTGCCAGTACAAGGGACAAGCGCAATGAGCAGTTCTTC	CASTRDKRNEQFF
TRBV18	NA	TRBJ2-5	many	TGTGCCAGCAGCTTGGGGCAGGTACAAGAGACCCAGTACTTC	CASSLGQVQETQYF
TRBV7-2	NA	TRBJ2-7	few	TGTGCCAGCAGCTGGAAGGGCGGGTACGAGCAGTACTTC	CASSWKGGYEQYF
TRBV19	TRBD2	TRBJ2-1	few	TGTGCCAGTAGTATAGGGCCGACTAGCGGATACTACAATGAGCAGTTCTTC	CASSIGPTSGYYNEQFF
TRBV2	TRBD1	TRBJ1-1	many	TGTGCCAGCAGTGGACAGGGGTACACTGAAGCTTTCTTT	CASSGQGYTEAFF
TRBV19	NA	TRBJ1-1	few	TGTGCCAGTAGTACTTTAGGAGTGAACACTGAAGCTTTCTTT	CASSTLGVNTEAFF
TRBV24-1	TRBD1	TRBJ2-3	many	TGTGCCACCAGTGATTTGGGACAGGGCCCAGATACGCAGTATTTT	CATSDLGQGPDTQYF
TRBV27	NA	TRBJ1-4	few	TGTGCCAGCAGAGTTAATCATCAAGCAACTAATGAAAAACTGTTTTTT	CASRVNHQATNEKLFF
TRBV5-1	NA	TRBJ2-2	many	TGTGCCAGCAGCTTAGAAGGGAACACCGGGGAGCTGTTTTTT	CASSLEGNTGELFF
TRBV6-1	NA	TRBJ1-1	many	TGTGCCAGCAGTGACGGGGTTAGGGGAGCTTTCTTT	CASSDGVRGAFF
TRBV12-3/TRBV12-4	NA	TRBJ1-2	NA	TGTGCCTGCAGTATCACAGGGAGGTACTACACCTTC	CACSITGRYYTF
TRBV4-1	TRBD1	TRBJ1-1	few	TGCGCCAGCAGCCAAGACGGAACAGGGGGTGTTGCGACTGAAGCTTTCTTT	CASSQDGTGGVATEAFF
TRBV12-3/TRBV12-4	NA	TRBJ2-1	many	TGTGCCAGCAGCCCTTGGGGGAGCTCCTACAATGAGCAGTTCTTC	CASSPWGSSYNEQFF
TRBV5-4	NA	TRBJ2-2	NA	TGTGCCAGCAGCTCGGGTGCGAACACCGGGGAGCTGTTTTTT	CASSSGANTGELFF
TRBV5-6	NA	TRBJ2-3	NA	TGTGCCAGCAGCGTGAGGGCGCCCGCCCCAGATACGCAGTATTTT	CASSVRAPAPDTQYF
TRBV11-2	TRBD1	TRBJ1-6	NA	TGTGCCAGCAGAGAACAGGGGGCCTATAATTCACCCCTCCACTTT	CASREQGAYNSPLHF
TRBV12-3/TRBV12-4	NA	TRBJ1-2	many	TGTGCCAGCAATCAACAGGGAAACTATGGCTACACCTTC	CASNQQGNYGYTF
TRBV7-9	NA	TRBJ2-7	many	TGTGCCAGCAGCTCAGACAGGACCTACGAGCAGTACTTC	CASSSDRTYEQYF
TRBV29-1	NA	TRBJ1-1	NA	TGCAGCGTTTGGGGTGGAGGGGGACCCGGGAAATTCTCCACTGAAGCTTTCTTT	CSVWGGGGPGKFSTEAFF
TRBV10-3	NA	TRBJ1-2	NA	TGTGCCATCAGTGAGGGTCGGAACTATGGCTACACCTTC	CAISEGRNYGYTF
TRBV28	NA	TRBJ1-4	many	TGTGCCAGCAGAGAGGGACGGATTGAAAAACTGTTTTTT	CASREGRIEKLFF
TRBV12-3/TRBV12-4	TRBD2	TRBJ2-1	many	TGTGCCAGCAGTTTGGGGCGGGGGGGCCTCGATGAGCAGTTCTTC	CASSLGRGGLDEQFF
TRBV12-3/TRBV12-4	NA	TRBJ2-3	many	TGTGCCAGCAGTAAAGGGTCCCCAGATACGCAGTATTTT	CASSKGSPDTQYF
TRBV4-1	TRBD1	TRBJ1-5	few	TGCGCCAGCAGCCAAGATAGCGGGACAGGGAATCAGCCCCAGCATTTT	CASSQDSGTGNQPQHF
TRBV7-9	TRBD2	TRBJ2-5	many	TGTGCCAGCAGCCTGGGACTAGCTGAACCCCAGGTGACCCAGTACTTC	CASSLGLAEPQVTQYF
TRBV13	TRBD1	TRBJ2-7	NA	TGTGCCAGCAGCGTGGACAGGACCTCAATTGGTCGGTACTTC	CASSVDRTSIGRYF
TRBV12-5	NA	TRBJ1-6	few	TGTGCTAGTGGTCACGGGGGTTTTTTGTTTCCCCTCCACTTT	CASGHGGFLFPLHF
TRBV12-5	NA	TRBJ1-2	few	TGTGCTAGTGCCCACACCCCTAGAGAACCCCTTAACTATGGCTACACCTTC	CASAHTPREPLNYGYTF
TRBV18	TRBD2	TRBJ2-3	few	TGTGCCAGCTCACCACCGCTGGGGATGCCTAGCGGGGCTAGCACAGATACGCAGTATTTT	CASSPPLGMPSGASTDTQYF
TRBV11-2	NA	TRBJ2-3	many	TGTGCCAGCAGCTTAGGGGCCGGTAGGAAGGCAGATACGCAGTATTTT	CASSLGAGRKADTQYF
TRBV2	TRBD1	TRBJ2-7	many	TGTGCCAGCAGTGTGCTTGACAGGGAATCCTACGAGCAGTACTTC	CASSVLDRESYEQYF
TRBV2	TRBD1	TRBJ1-2	many	TGTGCCAGCAGTGTGGGACAGGGTAGTGGCTACACCTTC	CASSVGQGSGYTF
TRBV9	NA	TRBJ2-2	few	TGTGCCAGCAGCGATCCTACGAACACCGGGGAGCTGTTTTTT	CASSDPTNTGELFF
TRBV10-3	NA	TRBJ2-7	many	TGTGCCATCAGTGAAAGTGGAAGTAACGAGCAGTACTTC	CAISESGSNEQYF
TRBV19	TRBD1	TRBJ1-5	few	TGTGCCACCGACACAGGGGCCCCTCTCCATCAGCCCCAGCATTTT	CATDTGAPLHQPQHF
TRBV6-1	TRBD2	TRBJ2-5	few	TGTGCCAGCAGCCGGGGACTAGCGGGGGCCTCCAGCGAGACCCAGTACTTC	CASSRGLAGASSETQYF
TRBV7-8	NA	TRBJ1-1	NA	TGTGCCAGCAGCTTAGGGTCCTTAAGTTTAACTGAAGCTTTCTTT	CASSLGSLSLTEAFF
TRBV13	TRBD1	TRBJ2-1	few	TGTGCCAGCAGCCGAGACCCGGGACAGGGTTACAATGAGCAGTTCTTC	CASSRDPGQGYNEQFF
TRBV20-1	TRBD2	TRBJ2-7	many	TGCAGTGCTAGGGGCCAGACTAGCTGGTCCGCTAGCTCCTACGAGCAGTACTTC	CSARGQTSWSASSYEQYF
TRBV2	NA	TRBJ2-4	many	TGTGCCAGCCTCGACATTCTAGCCAAAAACATTCAGTACTTC	CASLDILAKNIQYF
TRBV19	NA	TRBJ1-6	NA	TGTGCCAGTAGTATAGACGGGGACTCCTATTCACCCCTCCACTTT	CASSIDGDSYSPLHF
TRBV7-9	TRBD1	TRBJ2-5	NA	TGTGCCAGCAGCCCCCCTTACGGGCAGACAGGGTACCAAGAGACCCAGTACTTC	CASSPPYGQTGYQETQYF
TRBV10-3	NA	TRBJ2-5	few	TGTGCCATCAGTGAGTCGACCGGGTACGCGACCCAGTACTTC	CAISESTGYATQYF
TRBV20-1	NA	TRBJ1-2	many	TGCAGTGCCAGACCAGGGGACTATGGCTACACCTTC	CSARPGDYGYTF
TRBV14	NA	TRBJ1-2	NA	TGTGCCAGCAGCCAAAAGGATTTTAACTATGGCTACACCTTC	CASSQKDFNYGYTF
TRBV20-1	TRBD2	TRBJ2-1	many	TGCAGTGCTAGCCCAGCGGGGGCCACCAATGAGCAGTTCTTC	CSASPAGATNEQFF
TRBV6-2/TRBV6-3	NA	TRBJ1-4	NA	TGTGCCAGCAGTGAATCGCCAGGGTGGGATGAAAAACTGTTTTTT	CASSESPGWDEKLFF
TRBV7-8	NA	TRBJ2-2	NA	TGTGCCAGCAGCTTAGGAGGAGGGTATCTCGTGGACAGCCAAAACACCGGGGAGCTGTTTTTT	CASSLGGGYLVDSQNTGELFF
TRBV19	NA	TRBJ1-5	NA	TGTGCCAGTACCACCACGGGCAGCGGGAGACAGCCCCAGCATTTT	CASTTTGSGRQPQHF
TRBV3-1	NA	TRBJ2-3	many	TGTGCCAGCAGCCAAGCCGGCCTCACAGATACGCAGTATTTT	CASSQAGLTDTQYF
TRBV6-1	TRBD1	TRBJ1-5	many	TGTGCCAGCAGAGCCGGGACAGGGGGCAATCAGCCCCAGCATTTT	CASRAGTGGNQPQHF